These 22 T cell receptor beta chains share one sample of origin, sequenced in a study of Ad26.COV2.S vaccination and SARS-CoV-2 variants. Produced via immunoSEQ multiplex PCR; TCRdb's table is partial and in-frame only. The sample holds approximately 500,000 clones, roughly nine tenths seen once. Indicated treatment: around 19 received Ad26.COV2.S at low or high dose, single or two shots; 5 received placebo; per-sample allocation not given. On day 63 after the first injection, vaccine and placebo recipients gave samples. Specimen: peripheral blood, collected in a trial of Ad26.COV2.S vaccine versus placebo. All receptors come from a person between 18 and 60 years old who received the Ad26.COV2.S COVID-19 vaccine or a placebo.

The sample holds one count of this clone. The chain links TRBV5-4 to TRBJ2-1; D unresolved. Trimming left V 5 bases short and J 4 bases short, with 13 bases between. The CDR3 sequence is 14 residues long. CDR1 and CDR2 from the germline V gene are SGHNT and YYREEE (reference sequence). The CDR3 region is CASRGDVSYNEQFF. The CDR3, as DNA: TGTGCCAGCAGGGGTGATGTATCTTACAATGAGCAGTTCTTC.

The chain couples TRBV11-3 to TRBJ2-6; no reliable D call. Trimming pared 1 base from V and 6 bases from J, leaving 7 bases between. The CDR3 is 14 residues long. Germline CDR1 reads SGHNT; CDR2 reads YENEEA. The CDR3 DNA reads TGTGCCAGCAGCTTAGTGTGGTCGGCCAACGTCCTGACTTTC. Protein product: CASSLVWSANVLTF. The full variable domain, completed using reference TRBV11-3 and TRBJ2-6, is EAGVVQSPRYKIIEKKQPVAFWCNPISGHNTLYWYLQNLGQGPELLIRYENEEAVDDSQLPKDRFSAERLKGVDSTLKIQPAELGDSAVYLCASSLVWSANVLTFGAGSRLTVL.

Note on this clone: In the same sample, other DNA sequences code for this CDR3. The V call is TRBV6-5, the J call TRBJ1-2; a weak D match, TRBD1 (5 bases). This CDR3 spans 14 amino acids. V lost 5 bases and J lost 8, with 18 bases in between. CDR1 and CDR2 from the germline V gene are MNHEY and SVGAGI. The CDR3 sequence is CASSPPGGVRGYTF. As DNA, the CDR3 is TGTGCCAGCAGTCCCCCCGGAGGGGTGAGGGGCTACACCTTC.

The chain links TRBV30 to TRBJ2-7; D unresolved. CDR1 is GTSNPN, CDR2 SVGIG, per germline (reference sequence). The CDR3 runs to 13 residues. With 5 bases removed from V and 0 bases from J, the gap between germline ends came to 11 bases. Written as DNA, the CDR3 is TGTGCCTGGGCTGTTTTAATCTCCTACGAGCAGTACTTC. Translated: CAWAVLISYEQYF.

The chain links TRBV15 to TRBJ2-1; TRBD2 might be the D (5 bases). Germline CDR1 and CDR2: LNHNV and YYDKDF (reference sequence). Trimming shortened V by 8 bases and J by 0 bases, and 11 bases separated the two germline ends. The CDR3 covers 14 residues. CDR3 residues: CATQSGSSYNEQFF. The CDR3 region has the DNA TGTGCCACCCAAAGCGGAAGCTCCTACAATGAGCAGTTCTTC.

This chain links TRBV19 with TRBJ2-3; no definite D call. The CDR3 is 12 amino acids. The germline V gene encodes CDR1 LNHDA and CDR2 SQIVND (reference sequence). V was trimmed by 4 bases and J by 5 bases, leaving 7 bases between them. The DNA for the CDR3 is TGTGCCAGTAGTACGTCAAGAGATACGCAGTATTTT. This codes for CASSTSRDTQYF.

This sequence joins TRBV19 and TRBJ1-5; tentatively, D is TRBD1 (6 bases). This CDR3 spans 17 amino acids. The ends were cut back, 2 bases at V and 5 bases at J, with 19 bases in the middle. In germline, CDR1 is LNHDA, CDR2 SQIVND (reference sequence). CDR3 sequence: CASSIYPGGGRDQPQHF. DNA of the CDR3: TGTGCCAGTAGTATATACCCCGGGGGGGGGCGCGATCAGCCCCAGCATTTT.

The CDR3 DNA sequence: TGTGCCAGCAGCGTAGCATCGGGACTAGGAGAGACCCAGTACTTC. This codes for CASSVASGLGETQYF. The rearrangement links TRBV9 to TRBJ2-5; TRBD2 matches 8 bases. Germline V gene sequence: CDR1 SGDLS, CDR2 YYNGEE. V was pared by 0 bases and J by 4 bases, with 5 bases of the junction left unmatched. The CDR3 consists of 15 residues.

V usage is TRBV6-5 and J usage is TRBJ2-3, with no clear D. This CDR3 has 13 amino acids. The V and J ends lost 6 bases and 1 base respectively, with 8 bases between them. Per germline, CDR1 MNHEY and CDR2 SVGAGI. The CDR3 is CASRPYGTDTQYF. CDR3 in DNA: TGTGCCAGCAGGCCCTACGGCACAGATACGCAGTATTTT.

This chain connects TRBV7-9 to TRBJ2-7, with D perhaps matching TRBD1 (6 bases). Germline-derived CDR1 and CDR2 are SEHNR and FQNEAQ (reference sequence). V shed 5 bases and J shed 4 bases, with 24 bases lying between them. This CDR3 spans 17 amino acids. The CDR3 region has the DNA TGTGCCAGCAGCCCACCAATCCGGGACAACGAGGTGTACGAGCAGTACTTC. It translates to CASSPPIRDNEVYEQYF.

The V and J genes are TRBV12-2 and TRBJ2-7; the table's D call of TRBD2 was not tested on the DNA. TRBV12-2 is a recognized pseudogene. This CDR3 has 15 amino acids. The CDR3 coding sequence is TGTGCAAGTCGCGTGGGACTAGCGGGACGGTACGAGCAGTACTTC. As protein: CASRVGLAGRYEQYF.

V gene TRBV7-2 combines with J gene TRBJ1-5; D unresolved. Germline V CDR1 and CDR2: SGHTA, FQGNSA. This CDR3 contains 15 residues. The V end was cut by 4 bases, the J end by 6 bases, with 16 bases between. CDR3 nucleotides: TGTGCCAGCAGCTCACAGACGGCCTCGGGTCAGCCCCAGCATTTT. Translation: CASSSQTASGQPQHF.

The CDR3 loop is CATSIAPTDTQYF. In DNA form, the CDR3 reads TGTGCCACCAGCATAGCGCCCACAGATACGCAGTATTTT. The chain recombines TRBV15 with TRBJ2-3; possible D gene TRBD2, 5 bases. CDR3 size: 13 residues. V lost 4 bases to trimming and J lost 2 bases, with 7 bases between them. Germline V gene sequence: CDR1 LNHNV, CDR2 YYDKDF (reference sequence).

V is TRBV2 and J is TRBJ2-1; D gene unclear. CDR3 length: 14 residues. The germline CDR1 and CDR2 sequences are SNHLY and FYNNEI. The germline V and J ends were trimmed by 3 bases and 1 base, with 7 bases remaining between them. CDR3 nucleotides: TGTGCCAGCAGTGACTCCAGGTCCTACAATGAGCAGTTCTTC. Amino acid sequence: CASSDSRSYNEQFF.

The gene calls are TRBV7-6 and TRBJ2-3; D uncertain. Trimming removed 5 bases from V and 0 bases from J, with 12 bases in between. This CDR3 comprises 15 residues. The germline gives CDR1 SGHVS, CDR2 FNYEAQ. The CDR3 region has the DNA TGTGCCAGCAGCCCCAGTGGCGCCAGCACAGATACGCAGTATTTT. This gives the protein CASSPSGASTDTQYF.

With regard to this clone: One junction end disagrees with the germline gene, perhaps due to a read error. This chain connects TRBV7-2 to TRBJ2-7; tentatively, D is TRBD1 (6 bases). CDR1 and CDR2 from the germline V gene are SGHTA and FQGNSA. The CDR3 extends over 14 amino acids. The CDR3 sequence: CASSLGSWGQGMDF. The CDR3 nucleotides are TGTGCCAGCAGCTTAGGCTCGTGGGGGCAGGGTATGGACTTC.

The chain joins TRBV2 to TRBJ2-1; D possibly uses TRBD1 or TRBD2 (7 bases each). The V end was cut by 1 base, the J end by 4 bases, with 11 bases between. The CDR3 runs to 15 residues. Germline V gene lookup returns CDR1 SNHLY and CDR2 FYNNEI. DNA for the CDR3: TGTGCCAGCAGTGAAGACAGGGGAGGGTACAATGAGCAGTTCTTC. Protein: CASSEDRGGYNEQFF.

V gene TRBV28 combines with J gene TRBJ2-7, with D perhaps given as TRBD1 or TRBD2 (6 bases each). Trimming removed 3 bases at V and 3 bases at J, with 15 bases between. This CDR3 is built from 15 residues. Looked up from germline, CDR1 is MDHEN and CDR2 is SYDVKM. The CDR3 sequence is CASSLRGEKGYEQYF. Written as DNA, the CDR3 is TGTGCCAGCAGTTTGAGGGGGGAAAAGGGCTACGAGCAGTACTTC. The full variable domain, in which reference TRBV28 and TRBJ2-7 provide the parts outside the CDR3, is DVKVTQSSRYLVKRTGEKVFLECVQDMDHENMFWYRQDPGLGLRLIYFSYDVKMKEKGDIPEGYSVSREKKERFSLILESASTNQTSMYLCASSLRGEKGYEQYFGPGTRLTVT.

This chain links TRBV9 with TRBJ2-7, with 9 bases aligning to TRBD1. The CDR3 sequence is 16 residues long. Germline trimming cut 1 base from V and 5 bases from J; bases unmatched to any gene: 10. CDR1 and CDR2 from the germline V gene are SGDLS and YYNGEE. The CDR3 spells CASSVSGDRESHEQYF. CDR3 DNA: TGTGCCAGCAGCGTATCAGGGGACAGGGAGTCCCACGAGCAGTACTTC.

The chain combines TRBV30 with TRBJ2-5; 10 nucleotides line up with TRBD2. Looked up from germline, CDR1 is GTSNPN and CDR2 is SVGIG (reference sequence). The CDR3 length is 15 residues. V shed 8 bases, J shed 0 bases, and the junction held 9 bases outside the gene matches. CDR3 region: CAGRTSGLYQETQYF. The CDR3 DNA sequence: TGTGCCGGCCGGACTAGCGGACTGTACCAAGAGACCCAGTACTTC.

V usage is TRBV11-2 and J usage is TRBJ1-1, with D possibly being TRBD1 (6 bases). CDR1 SGHAT and CDR2 FQNNGV come from the germline V gene. The CDR3 is 15 residues long. Trimming stripped 4 bases from V and 4 bases from J, with 16 bases between. CDR3 sequence reads: CASSSQGFSGTEAFF. CDR3 coding DNA: TGTGCCAGCAGCTCGCAGGGGTTCTCGGGCACTGAAGCTTTCTTT.

The chain carries TRBV7-9 and TRBJ1-1; 7 bases are a match to TRBD1. The CDR3 has 16 amino acids. Germline CDR1 SEHNR, CDR2 FQNEAQ (reference sequence). The V and J ends lost 1 base and 4 bases, in that order; junction bases with no gene match: 9. DNA for the CDR3: TGTGCCAGCAGCTTAGACAGGGGAGTTTCGAGCACTGAAGCTTTCTTT. Amino acids: CASSLDRGVSSTEAFF.